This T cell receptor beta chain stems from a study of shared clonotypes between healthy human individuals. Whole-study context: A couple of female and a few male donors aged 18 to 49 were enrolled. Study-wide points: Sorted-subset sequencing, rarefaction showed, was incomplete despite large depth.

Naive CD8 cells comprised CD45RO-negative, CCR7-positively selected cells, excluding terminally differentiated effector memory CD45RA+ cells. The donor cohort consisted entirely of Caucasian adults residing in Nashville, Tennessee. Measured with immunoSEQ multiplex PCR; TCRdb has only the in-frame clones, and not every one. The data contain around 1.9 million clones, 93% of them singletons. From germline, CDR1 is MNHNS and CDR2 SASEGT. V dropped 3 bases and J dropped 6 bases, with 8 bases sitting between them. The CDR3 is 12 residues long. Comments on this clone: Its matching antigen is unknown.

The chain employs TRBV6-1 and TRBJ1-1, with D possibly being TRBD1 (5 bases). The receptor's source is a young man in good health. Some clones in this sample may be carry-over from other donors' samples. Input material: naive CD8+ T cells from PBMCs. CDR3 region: CASSDTTAEAFF. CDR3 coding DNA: TGTGCCAGCAGTGATACGACAGCTGAAGCTTTCTTT.